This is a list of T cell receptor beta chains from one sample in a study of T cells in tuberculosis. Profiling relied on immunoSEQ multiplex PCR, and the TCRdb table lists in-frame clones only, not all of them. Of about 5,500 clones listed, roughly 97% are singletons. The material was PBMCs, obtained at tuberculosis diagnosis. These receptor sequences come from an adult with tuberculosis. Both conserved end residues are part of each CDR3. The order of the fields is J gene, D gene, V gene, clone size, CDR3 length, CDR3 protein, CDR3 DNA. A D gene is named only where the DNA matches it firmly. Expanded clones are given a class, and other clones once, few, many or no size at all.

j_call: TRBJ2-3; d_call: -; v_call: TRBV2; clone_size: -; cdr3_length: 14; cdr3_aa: CASGRDSDTDTQYF; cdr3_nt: TGTGCCAGTGGTCGGGACTCAGACACAGATACGCAGTATTTT
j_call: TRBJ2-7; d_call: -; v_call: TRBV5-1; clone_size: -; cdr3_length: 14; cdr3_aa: CASSEQGSPYEQYF; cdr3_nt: TGCGCCAGCAGCGAGCAGGGGTCTCCCTACGAGCAGTACTTC
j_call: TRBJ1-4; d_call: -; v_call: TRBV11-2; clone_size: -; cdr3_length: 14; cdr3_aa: CASSLAGENEKLFF; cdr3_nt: TGTGCCAGCAGCTTGGCAGGGGAGAATGAAAAACTGTTTTTT
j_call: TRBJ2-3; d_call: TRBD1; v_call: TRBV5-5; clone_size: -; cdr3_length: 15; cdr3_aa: CASSPSIGGPDTQYF; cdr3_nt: TGTGCCAGCAGCCCATCGATAGGGGGCCCAGATACGCAGTATTTT
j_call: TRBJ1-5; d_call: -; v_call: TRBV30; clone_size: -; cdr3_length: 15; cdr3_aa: CAWSTTSGAGQPQHF; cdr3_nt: TGTGCCTGGAGCACAACTTCAGGGGCCGGTCAGCCCCAGCATTTT
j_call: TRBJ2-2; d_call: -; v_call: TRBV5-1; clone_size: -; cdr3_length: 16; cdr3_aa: CASSSDISSNTGELFF; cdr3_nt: TGCGCCAGCAGCTCAGACATATCGTCGAACACCGGGGAGCTGTTTTTT
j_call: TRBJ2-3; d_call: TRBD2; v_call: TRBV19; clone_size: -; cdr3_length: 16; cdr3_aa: CASSISREVSTDTQYF; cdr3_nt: TGTGCCAGTAGTATCTCGCGGGAGGTTAGCACAGATACGCAGTATTTT
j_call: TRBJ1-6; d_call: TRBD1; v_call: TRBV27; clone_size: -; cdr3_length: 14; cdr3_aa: CASTYGQGNSPLHF; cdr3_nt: TGTGCCAGCACTTATGGACAGGGCAATTCACCCCTCCACTTT
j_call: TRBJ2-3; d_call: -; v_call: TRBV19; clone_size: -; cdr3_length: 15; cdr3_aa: CARGGRSDSTDTQYF; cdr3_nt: TGTGCCAGAGGGGGACGCTCGGATAGCACAGATACGCAGTATTTT
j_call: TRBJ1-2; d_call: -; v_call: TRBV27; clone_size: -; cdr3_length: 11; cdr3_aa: CATSAGYGYTF; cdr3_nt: TGTGCCACCTCCGCCGGCTATGGCTACACCTTC
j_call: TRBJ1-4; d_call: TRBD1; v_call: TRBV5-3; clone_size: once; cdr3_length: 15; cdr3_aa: CARSLNWDRDEKLFF; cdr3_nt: TGTGCCAGAAGCTTGAATTGGGACAGGGATGAAAAACTGTTTTTT
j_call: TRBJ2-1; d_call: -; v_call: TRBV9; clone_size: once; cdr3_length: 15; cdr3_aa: CASSVDGFPYNEQFF; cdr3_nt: TGTGCCAGCAGCGTAGATGGCTTCCCTTACAATGAGCAGTTCTTC
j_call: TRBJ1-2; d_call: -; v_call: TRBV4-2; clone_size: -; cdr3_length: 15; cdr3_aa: CASSQEIRRVSGYTF; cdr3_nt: TGTGCCAGCAGCCAAGAGATTCGGAGGGTTAGTGGCTACACCTTC
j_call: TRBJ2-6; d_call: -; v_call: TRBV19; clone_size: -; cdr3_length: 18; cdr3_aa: CASSVVFKSQSRANVLTF; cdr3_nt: TGTGCCAGTAGTGTTGTGTTCAAATCACAAAGTCGGGCCAACGTCCTGACTTTC
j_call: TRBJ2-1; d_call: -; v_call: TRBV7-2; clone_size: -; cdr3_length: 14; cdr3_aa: CASSLPPPRGEQFF; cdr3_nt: TGTGCCAGCAGCCTACCCCCTCCCCGGGGTGAGCAGTTCTTC
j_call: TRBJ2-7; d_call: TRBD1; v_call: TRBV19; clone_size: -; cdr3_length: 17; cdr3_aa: CASSIVNRDRGIYEQYF; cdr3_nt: TGTGCCAGTAGTATCGTAAACCGGGACAGGGGGATCTACGAGCAGTACTTC
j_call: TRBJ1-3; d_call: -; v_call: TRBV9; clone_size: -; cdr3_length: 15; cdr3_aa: CASSVGGGPGNTIYF; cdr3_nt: TGTGCCAGCAGCGTAGGCGGGGGCCCTGGAAACACCATATATTTT
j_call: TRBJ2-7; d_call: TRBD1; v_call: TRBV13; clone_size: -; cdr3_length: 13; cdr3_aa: CAVARDRHREQYF; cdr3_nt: TGTGCCGTCGCTCGGGACAGACATCGCGAGCAGTACTTC
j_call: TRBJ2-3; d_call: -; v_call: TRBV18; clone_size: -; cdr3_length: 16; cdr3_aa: CASSPRQGMSTDTQYF; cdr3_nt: TGTGCCAGCTCACCCCGGCAGGGGATGAGCACAGATACGCAGTATTTT
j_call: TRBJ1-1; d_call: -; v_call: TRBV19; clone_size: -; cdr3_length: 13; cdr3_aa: CASSIIRGTEAFF; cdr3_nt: TGTGCCAGTAGTATTATCAGGGGCACTGAAGCTTTCTTT
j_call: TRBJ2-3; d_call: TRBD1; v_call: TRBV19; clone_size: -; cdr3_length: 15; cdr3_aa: CASSPDRGSTDTQYF; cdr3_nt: TGTGCCAGTAGTCCAGACAGGGGATCGACAGATACGCAGTATTTT
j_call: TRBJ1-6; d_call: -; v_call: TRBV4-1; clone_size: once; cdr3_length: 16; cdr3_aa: CASSRGGNTYNSPLHF; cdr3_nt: TGCGCCAGCAGCCGAGGGGGAAACACCTATAATTCACCCCTCCACTTT
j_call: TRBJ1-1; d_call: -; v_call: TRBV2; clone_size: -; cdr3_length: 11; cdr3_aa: CASSGTVQAFF; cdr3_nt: TGTGCCAGCAGTGGAACAGTACAAGCTTTCTTT
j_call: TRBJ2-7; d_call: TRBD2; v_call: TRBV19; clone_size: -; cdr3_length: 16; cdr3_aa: CASSIGLAGEGHEQYF; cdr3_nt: TGTGCCAGTAGTATAGGACTAGCGGGAGAGGGCCACGAGCAGTACTTC
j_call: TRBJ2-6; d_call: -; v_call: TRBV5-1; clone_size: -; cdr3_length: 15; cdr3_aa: CASSLAGTGANVLTF; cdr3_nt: TGCGCCAGCAGCTTGGCGGGGACTGGGGCCAACGTCCTGACTTTC
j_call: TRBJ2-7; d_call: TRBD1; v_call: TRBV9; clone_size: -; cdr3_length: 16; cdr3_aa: CASSVLGTGGLYEQYF; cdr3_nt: TGTGCCAGCAGCGTACTCGGGACAGGGGGCTTGTACGAGCAGTACTTC
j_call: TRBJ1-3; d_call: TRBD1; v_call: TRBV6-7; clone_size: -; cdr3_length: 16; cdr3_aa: CASSYYGTASGNTIYF; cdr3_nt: TGTGCCAGCAGTTACTATGGGACAGCCTCTGGAAACACCATATATTTT
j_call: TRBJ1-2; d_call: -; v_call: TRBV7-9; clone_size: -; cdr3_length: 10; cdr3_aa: CASSPLGDTF; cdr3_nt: TGTGCCAGCAGCCCCCTAGGGGACACCTTC
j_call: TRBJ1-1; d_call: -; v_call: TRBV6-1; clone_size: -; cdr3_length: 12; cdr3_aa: CASTVARVEAFF; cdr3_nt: TGTGCCAGCACGGTAGCCAGGGTAGAGGCTTTCTTT
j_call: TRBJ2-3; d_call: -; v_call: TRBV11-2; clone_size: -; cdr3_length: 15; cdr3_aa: CASSSQGFYTDTQYF; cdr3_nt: TGTGCCAGCAGCTCGCAGGGGTTCTACACAGATACGCAGTATTTT
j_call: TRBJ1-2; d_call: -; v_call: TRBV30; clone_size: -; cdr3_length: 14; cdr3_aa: CAWRLTGTPGGYTF; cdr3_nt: TGTGCCTGGCGACTCACAGGGACCCCTGGTGGCTACACCTTC
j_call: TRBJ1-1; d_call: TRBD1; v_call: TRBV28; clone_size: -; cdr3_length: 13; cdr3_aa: CASKTGTNTEAFF; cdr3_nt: TGTGCCAGCAAGACAGGGACGAACACTGAAGCTTTCTTT
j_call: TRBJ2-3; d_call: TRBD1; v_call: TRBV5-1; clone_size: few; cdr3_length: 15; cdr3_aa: CASRRGQAGADTQYF; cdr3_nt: TGCGCCAGCAGAAGGGGACAGGCTGGAGCAGATACGCAGTATTTT
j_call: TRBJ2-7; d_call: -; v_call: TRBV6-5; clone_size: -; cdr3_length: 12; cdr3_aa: CASSPTGQEQYF; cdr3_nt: TGTGCCAGCAGTCCCACAGGGCAGGAGCAGTACTTC
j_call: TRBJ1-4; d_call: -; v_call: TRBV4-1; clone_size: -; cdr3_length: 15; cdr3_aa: CASSLSVATNEKLFF; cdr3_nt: TGCGCCAGCAGCCTTTCGGTTGCAACTAATGAAAAACTGTTTTTT
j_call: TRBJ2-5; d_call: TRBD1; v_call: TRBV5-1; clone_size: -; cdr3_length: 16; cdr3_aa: CASSLEARGREETQYF; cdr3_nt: TGCGCCAGCAGCTTGGAGGCCAGGGGGCGCGAAGAGACCCAGTACTTC
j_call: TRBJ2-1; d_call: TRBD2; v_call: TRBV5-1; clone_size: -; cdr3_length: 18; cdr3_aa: CASSHPLRERGRYNEQFF; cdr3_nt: TGCGCCAGCAGCCATCCTCTGAGAGAGCGGGGGCGCTACAATGAGCAGTTCTTC